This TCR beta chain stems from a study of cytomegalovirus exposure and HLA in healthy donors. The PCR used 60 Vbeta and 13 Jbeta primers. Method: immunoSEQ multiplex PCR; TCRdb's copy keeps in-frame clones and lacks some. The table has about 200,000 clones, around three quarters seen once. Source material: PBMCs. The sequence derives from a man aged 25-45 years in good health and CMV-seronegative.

This CDR3 is CASSSGVAASSYNSPLHF. The CDR3 nucleotides read TGTGCCAGCAGCTCTGGTGTGGCAGCGAGCTCCTATAATTCACCCCTCCACTTT. This sequence joins TRBV7-8 and TRBJ1-6, with unresolved D. V lost 4 bases and J lost 0, with 16 bases in between. Germline V CDR1 and CDR2: SGHVS, FQNEAQ. The CDR3 runs to 18 residues.